The 3 T cell receptor beta chains listed next were all sequenced from one sample in a study of shared clonotypes between healthy human individuals. Some clones are missing from TCRdb's copy, which holds only in-frame ones; the method was immunoSEQ multiplex PCR. Of millions of clones listed, roughly 95% are singletons. The sequencing sample was made of naive CD4+ T cells sorted from blood. The subset denotes: CD45RA+ positively selected. These receptors were taken from a man between 18 and 35 years old in good health.

The chain combines TRBV2 with TRBJ1-2, with D maybe TRBD1 (5 bases). This CDR3 region has 11 residues. The V gene's germline CDR1 is SNHLY and CDR2 FYNNEI. The V gene lost 6 bases and the J gene lost 8 bases, with 10 bases spanning the gap. CDR3 sequence (DNA): TGTGCCAGCAGCGCCAGGGTAGGCTACACCTTC. This gives the protein CASSARVGYTF.

The chain has TRBV5-1 and TRBJ2-3, with D maybe TRBD1 (5 bases). Deletions cut 4 bases from V and 2 bases from J, with 14 bases between. Per the germline V gene, CDR1 is SGHRS and CDR2 is YFSETQ. The CDR3 extends over 15 amino acids. The CDR3 nucleotides are TGCGCCAGCAGCCGATCTATGACAGCCACAGATACGCAGTATTTT. It codes for CASSRSMTATDTQYF. The whole variable domain, remainder taken from reference TRBV5-1 and TRBJ2-3, is KAGVTQTPRYLIKTRGQQVTLSCSPISGHRSVSWYQQTPGQGLQFLFEYFSETQRNKGNFPGRFSGRQFSNSRSEMNVSTLELGDSALYLCASSRSMTATDTQYFGPGTRLTVL.

In this sample, this clone turned up once. CDR3 DNA sequence: TGTGCCAGCAGCCAAGAACAGGGGAGATCAGATACGCAGTATTTT. Translated, it gives CASSQEQGRSDTQYF. The chain joins TRBV4-2 to TRBJ2-3; 7 bases map to TRBD1. The V and J ends lost 0 bases and 4 bases, in that order; junction bases with no gene match: 4. The CDR3 consists of 15 residues. Germline-derived CDR1 and CDR2 are LGHNA and YNFKEQ.